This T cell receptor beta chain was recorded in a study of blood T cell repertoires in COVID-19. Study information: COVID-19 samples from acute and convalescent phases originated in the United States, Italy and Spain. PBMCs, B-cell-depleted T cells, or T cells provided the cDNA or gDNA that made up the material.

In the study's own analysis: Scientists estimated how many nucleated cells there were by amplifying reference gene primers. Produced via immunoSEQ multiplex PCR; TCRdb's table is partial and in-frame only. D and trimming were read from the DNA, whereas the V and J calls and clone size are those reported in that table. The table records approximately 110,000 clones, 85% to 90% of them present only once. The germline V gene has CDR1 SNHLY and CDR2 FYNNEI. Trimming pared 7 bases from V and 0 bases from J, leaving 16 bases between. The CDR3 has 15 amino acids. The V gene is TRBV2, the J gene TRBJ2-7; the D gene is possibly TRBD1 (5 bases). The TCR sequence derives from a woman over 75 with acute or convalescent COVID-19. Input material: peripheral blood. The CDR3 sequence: CASTPTWGLSYEQYF. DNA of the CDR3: TGTGCCAGCACCCCGACATGGGGCCTCTCCTACGAGCAGTACTTC.